Below, 7 T cell receptor beta chains from the same sample are listed, as sequenced in a study of PD-L1 blockade in urothelial cancer. Method: immunoSEQ multiplex PCR; TCRdb's copy keeps in-frame clones and lacks some. The data show under 55,000 clones, approximately 87% seen once. Sequenced material: PBMCs, taken around atezolizumab (anti-PD-L1) treatment. The receptors were sampled from a man in his forties with urothelial cancer.

This chain uses TRBV27 with TRBJ2-7; 9 nucleotides match TRBD1. Germline CDR1 MNHEY, CDR2 SMNVEV (reference sequence). V was clipped by 6 bases and J by 1 base; unmatched bases: 1. The CDR3 is made up of 13 amino acids. The CDR3 loop reads CASRGQGSYEQYF. CDR3 coding DNA: TGTGCCAGCAGAGGACAGGGGTCCTACGAGCAGTACTTC.

V is TRBV5-1 and J is TRBJ1-1; 7 bases align to TRBD1. Germline values: CDR1 SGHRS, CDR2 YFSETQ. V was clipped by 4 bases and J by 3 bases; unmatched bases: 9. The CDR3 length is 15 residues. CDR3 DNA: TGCGCCAGCAGCCTCAAGGGGGCGACGGACACTGAAGCTTTCTTT. This translates into CASSLKGATDTEAFF. Looking up the rest from reference TRBV5-1 and TRBJ1-1 gives the full variable domain: KAGVTQTPRYLIKTRGQQVTLSCSPISGHRSVSWYQQTPGQGLQFLFEYFSETQRNKGNFPGRFSGRQFSNSRSEMNVSTLELGDSALYLCASSLKGATDTEAFFGQGTRLTVV.

The V gene is TRBV19, the J gene TRBJ1-5, with TRBD1 matching 7 bases. The V and J ends lost 6 bases and 7 bases, in that order; junction bases with no gene match: 6. The length of the CDR3 is 13 residues. Germline CDR1 reads LNHDA; CDR2 reads SQIVND (reference sequence). This CDR3 reads CASSRQGRQPQHF. The CDR3 DNA reads as TGTGCCAGTAGCCGACAGGGAAGGCAGCCCCAGCATTTT. The variable domain in full, with the rest retrieved from reference TRBV19 and TRBJ1-5, is DGGITQSPKYLFRKEGQNVTLSCEQNLNHDAMYWYRQDPGQGLRLIYYSQIVNDFQKGDIAEGYSVSREKKESFPLTVTSAQKNPTAFYLCASSRQGRQPQHFGDGTRLSIL.

The chain joins TRBV9 to TRBJ2-5, with D perhaps TRBD1 (6 bases). This CDR3 is built from 14 residues. Between the trimmed V and J ends, which lost 0 bases and 5 bases, there was a span of 11 bases. Germline CDR1 SGDLS, CDR2 YYNGEE. The CDR3 bases are TGTGCCAGCAGCGTAGGTACAGGGTGGGAGACCCAGTACTTC. Residues: CASSVGTGWETQYF.

J is TRBJ2-1 and V is TRBV29-1; 7 bases line up with TRBD2. The J segment lost 5 bases and the V segment lost 1 base, leaving 20 bases of the junction unmatched. This CDR3 spans 19 amino acids. From germline, CDR1 is SQVTM and CDR2 ANQGSEA. CDR3: CSVEGRVSSDGRLNNEQFF. The CDR3 nucleotides read TGCAGCGTTGAAGGTCGGGTCTCCTCGGACGGGAGGCTCAACAATGAGCAGTTCTTC.

V and J are TRBV14 and TRBJ1-1; tentative D call: TRBD1 (6 bases). There are 15 residues in the CDR3. Germline V lookup: CDR1 SGHDN, CDR2 FVKESK. V lost 0 bases and J lost 6, with 14 bases in between. Here the CDR3 reads CASSQDPQGLAEAFF. The DNA of the CDR3 is TGTGCCAGCAGCCAAGACCCACAGGGTTTGGCTGAAGCTTTCTTT. Complete variable domain (other parts from reference TRBV14 and TRBJ1-1): EAGVTQFPSHSVIEKGQTVTLRCDPISGHDNLYWYRRVMGKEIKFLLHFVKESKQDESGMPNNRFLAERTGGTYSTLKVQPAELEDSGVYFCASSQDPQGLAEAFFGQGTRLTVV.

This chain links TRBV28 with TRBJ2-1; perhaps TRBD1 as D (6 bases). The ends were cut back, 7 bases at V and 6 bases at J, with 16 bases in the middle. Per germline, CDR1 MDHEN and CDR2 SYDVKM. The CDR3 extends over 14 amino acids. CDR3 sequence: CASMAQGNLNEQFF. CDR3 nucleotide sequence: TGTGCCAGCATGGCACAGGGAAACCTCAATGAGCAGTTCTTC.